The 15 T cell receptor beta chains presented below share a single source sample, sequenced in a study of shared clonotypes between healthy human individuals. Sequencing used immunoSEQ multiplex PCR; TCRdb keeps in-frame clones, though not all of them. Here the sample spans a few million clones, about 94% being singletons. Naive-designated CD8 cells lacked CD45RO, were positively enriched for CCR7, and omitted terminally differentiated effector memory CD45RA+ cells. Specimen: naive CD8+ T cells from PBMCs. The receptors come from a man between 18 and 35 years old in good health. Some clones in this sample may be carry-over from other donors' samples.

The V call is TRBV28, the J call TRBJ1-2, with a possible D match to TRBD1 (5 bases). The CDR3 is made up of 16 amino acids. The V gene lost 6 bases and the J gene lost 4 bases, with 21 bases spanning the gap. Germline V gene data show CDR1 as MDHEN and CDR2 as SYDVKM. For the CDR3, the DNA is TGTGCCAGCAGGGCGGGAGTGGGGGGTCGGGTCTATGGCTACACCTTC. Translating it yields CASRAGVGGRVYGYTF.

V is TRBV19 and J is TRBJ2-7; D might be TRBD1 or TRBD2, each matching 6 bases. Germline-derived CDR1 and CDR2 are LNHDA and SQIVND (reference sequence). The ends were cut back, 3 bases at V and 5 bases at J, with 17 bases in the middle. CDR3 size: 15 residues. CDR3 amino acids: CASSITARGANEQYF. Written as DNA, the CDR3 is TGTGCCAGTAGTATTACAGCTAGGGGGGCGAACGAGCAGTACTTC.

This chain uses TRBV15 with TRBJ2-1, with 7 bases fitting TRBD2. Per germline, CDR1 LNHNV and CDR2 YYDKDF (reference sequence). This CDR3 has 16 amino acids. V gave up 6 bases and J gave up 0 bases; unmatched junction bases: 8. The DNA of the CDR3 is TGTGCCACCAGGCACCCCGGGGGGATCTCCTACAATGAGCAGTTCTTC. Translating gives CATRHPGGISYNEQFF. The full variable domain, rest sourced from reference TRBV15 and TRBJ2-1, is DAMVIQNPRYQVTQFGKPVTLSCSQTLNHNVMYWYQQKSSQAPKLLFHYYDKDFNNEADTPDNFQSRRPNTSFCFLDIRSPGLGDTAMYLCATRHPGGISYNEQFFGPGTRLTVL.

For this clone: Within the sample, other DNA sequences also encode this same CDR3. This chain connects TRBV28 to TRBJ1-3; D gene unclear. This CDR3 contains 14 residues. Germline V lookup: CDR1 MDHEN, CDR2 SYDVKM. Trimming pared 0 bases from V and 4 bases from J, leaving 7 bases between. The CDR3, as DNA: TGTGCCAGCAGTTTATGGACGGCCGGAAACACCATATATTTT. The encoded protein is CASSLWTAGNTIYF.

V is TRBV6-6 and J is TRBJ2-1, with 10 bases lining up with TRBD2. Germline lookup yields CDR1 MNHNY and CDR2 SVGAGI (reference sequence). The CDR3 length is 15 residues. Trimming cost V 5 bases and J 4 bases; bases outside gene matches: 5. The CDR3 region is CASSPLAGAYNEQFF. Written as DNA, the CDR3 is TGTGCCAGCAGTCCCCTAGCGGGAGCGTACAATGAGCAGTTCTTC.

CDR3 nucleotide sequence: TGTGCCAGCAGTTCAGCGGGAGGGAATGAGCAGTTCTTC. As protein: CASSSAGGNEQFF. The V gene is TRBV27, the J gene TRBJ2-1; 10 positions match TRBD2. The length of the CDR3 is 13 residues. Germline CDR1 reads MNHEY; CDR2 reads SMNVEV (reference sequence). V lost 4 bases, J lost 7 bases, and 1 base stayed unmatched.

The gene calls are TRBV18 and TRBJ1-1; D gene uncertain. V lost 3 bases and J 0 bases, leaving 11 bases between the germline ends. The CDR3 has 15 residues. In germline, CDR1 is KGHSH, CDR2 LQKENI. This chain's CDR3 is CASSPASRMNTEAFF. For the CDR3, the DNA is TGTGCCAGCTCACCGGCGAGCCGTATGAACACTGAAGCTTTCTTT.

Turning to this clone: Other DNA sequences of this sample code for an identical CDR3. J is TRBJ2-1 and V is TRBV27, with 12 bases matching TRBD2. Trimming cost V 4 bases and J 7 bases; bases outside gene matches: 2. The germline gives CDR1 MNHEY, CDR2 SMNVEV (reference sequence). The CDR3 length is 14 residues. This chain's CDR3 is CASSSGTSGNEQFF. DNA for the CDR3: TGTGCCAGCAGTTCAGGGACTAGCGGGAATGAGCAGTTCTTC.

This sequence joins TRBV4-2 and TRBJ2-1, with 10 nucleotides matching TRBD1. The CDR3 consists of 17 residues. The germline V gene has CDR1 LGHNA and CDR2 YNFKEQ. Trimming removed 9 bases from V and 10 bases from J; junction bases left unmatched: 21. CDR3 sequence reads: CASEREAGTGDMQEQFF. The DNA of the CDR3 is TGTGCCAGTGAGAGAGAGGCCGGGACAGGGGATATGCAGGAGCAGTTCTTC.

About this clone itself: This may come from a read error, since a much larger clone is one base off. The sample holds other DNA sequences that translate to the same CDR3. The chain has TRBV13 and TRBJ2-7; D unclear. The germline CDR1 and CDR2 sequences are PRHDT and FYEKMQ (reference sequence). The CDR3 has 13 amino acids. The V end was cut by 0 bases, the J end by 3 bases, with 6 bases between. This CDR3 reads CASSLGKSYEQYF. The CDR3, as DNA: TGTGCCAGCAGCTTAGGGAAGAGCTACGAGCAGTACTTC.

V and J are TRBV9 and TRBJ2-5; no firm D call. Germline CDR1 and CDR2: SGDLS and YYNGEE. This CDR3 has 14 amino acids. Trimming pared 4 bases from V and 5 bases from J, leaving 15 bases between. This chain's CDR3 is CASSPGTAFETQYF. The CDR3 DNA reads TGTGCCAGCAGCCCTGGTACTGCGTTTGAGACCCAGTACTTC.

The CDR3 sequence: CASSMGEGLYEQYF. The CDR3 DNA sequence: TGCGCCAGCTCCATGGGGGAGGGCCTCTACGAGCAGTACTTC. The V call is TRBV4-1, the J call TRBJ2-7; 7 nucleotides agree with TRBD2. The length of the CDR3 is 14 residues. V lost 8 bases, J lost 3 bases, and 10 bases stayed unmatched. Germline-derived CDR1 and CDR2 are MGHRA and YSYEKL.

Points on this clone: Other DNA sequences within the sample encode an identical CDR3. The rearrangement joins TRBV27 to TRBJ2-1; 7 nucleotides line up with TRBD2. CDR3 size: 15 residues. Germline CDR1 and CDR2: MNHEY and SMNVEV (reference sequence). The ends lost 0 bases at V and 6 bases at J; junction bases unmatched: 5. The CDR3: CASSLSGLAGNEQFF. DNA of the CDR3: TGTGCCAGCAGTTTATCGGGCTTAGCGGGCAATGAGCAGTTCTTC.

This rearrangement joins TRBV28 to TRBJ2-1; the D gene is possibly TRBD1 (5 bases). This CDR3 is 13 amino acids long. V lost 4 bases and J 5 bases, leaving 9 bases between the germline ends. Germline V gene lookup returns CDR1 MDHEN and CDR2 SYDVKM. Written as DNA, the CDR3 is TGTGCCAGCAGTTGGACAAGGGACAATGAGCAGTTCTTC. It is translated as CASSWTRDNEQFF.

This chain links TRBV11-2 with TRBJ2-5; D unresolved. This CDR3 contains 13 residues. V lost 1 base, J lost 2 bases, and 5 bases lay in between. Germline values: CDR1 SGHAT, CDR2 FQNNGV. The CDR3 coding sequence is TGTGCCAGCAGCTTAGTTCGGCAAGAGACCCAGTACTTC. Translating gives CASSLVRQETQYF.